The present TCR beta chain was sequenced within a study of blood T cell repertoires in COVID-19. Only in-frame clones appear in the TCRdb table, and some are missing; sequencing was by immunoSEQ multiplex PCR. The sample lists nearly 300,000 clones; 85% to 90% were seen once. The CDR3 totals 18 residues. Germline V gene sequence: CDR1 MGHRA, CDR2 YSYEKL. V was shortened by 3 bases and J by 3 bases, with 21 bases between the two germline ends. The chain couples TRBV4-1 to TRBJ1-5; TRBD1 might be the D (6 bases). This receptor was identified in a woman aged 50 to 60 who had been exposed to COVID-19. Specimen: PBMCs or T cells enriched from blood (not recorded which). The DNA for the CDR3 is TGCGCCAGCAGCCATGAACCCCCTCCGGGGGGGGCCAATCAGCCCCAGCATTTT. This gives the protein CASSHEPPPGGANQPQHF.